Presented here are 28 T cell receptor beta chains from one specimen sequenced in a study of Ad26.COV2.S vaccination and SARS-CoV-2 variants. Using immunoSEQ multiplex PCR, the repertoire was profiled, and TCRdb retains in-frame clones only, with some absent. The top ten hold 12% of the sample, which has more than 350,000 clones, approximately 92% seen once. Treatment in this sample: roughly 20 received Ad26.COV2.S at low or high dose, single or two shots; about 5 received placebo; per-sample allocation not given. Samples came from day 63 after the first vaccine or placebo injection. Source: peripheral blood, taken in a trial of Ad26.COV2.S vaccine versus placebo. The receptor source for this set is a person aged 18-65 years who received the Ad26.COV2.S COVID-19 vaccine or a placebo.

The CDR3 spells CASSQHPGQQNTGELFF. The CDR3 nucleotides read TGTGCCAGCAGTCAACACCCGGGACAGCAGAACACCGGGGAGCTGTTTTTT. The J gene is TRBJ2-2, the V gene TRBV28, with 7 bases aligning to TRBD1. In germline, CDR1 is MDHEN, CDR2 SYDVKM. The CDR3 has 17 amino acids. Trimming at V came to 5 bases and at J to 1 base, leaving 10 bases not matched to a gene.

The V gene is TRBV6-1, the J gene TRBJ2-3; 8 bases align to TRBD2. Germline V gene lookup returns CDR1 MNHNS and CDR2 SASEGT. V gave up 10 bases and J gave up 1 base; unmatched junction bases: 10. This CDR3 has 15 amino acids. CDR3 protein: CATKKRESGTDTQYF. CDR3 coding DNA: TGTGCCACGAAAAAGCGGGAGTCGGGCACAGATACGCAGTATTTT.

J is TRBJ2-6 and V is TRBV6-4; D is unresolved. The germline V gene encodes CDR1 MRHNA and CDR2 SNTAGT. The CDR3 is 15 residues long. V shed 2 bases and J shed 1 base, with 6 bases lying between them. The CDR3 sequence is CASSDGPSGANVLTF. DNA of the CDR3: TGTGCCAGCAGTGACGGGCCTTCTGGGGCCAACGTCCTGACTTTC.

The chain couples TRBV5-5 to TRBJ2-1, with D possibly matching TRBD1 (6 bases). Trimming removed 4 bases at V and 4 bases at J, with 15 bases between. Germline V lookup: CDR1 SGHKS, CDR2 YYEKEE (reference sequence). The CDR3 has 15 residues. The CDR3 sequence: CASSPSGTRYNEQFF. In DNA form, the CDR3 reads TGTGCCAGCAGCCCGTCCGGGACAAGGTACAATGAGCAGTTCTTC.

V usage is TRBV25-1 and J usage is TRBJ1-2; D might be TRBD1 (6 bases). Trimming took off 6 bases at V and 6 bases at J, with 14 bases between the two ends. The CDR3 has 13 amino acids. CDR1 is MGHDK, CDR2 SYGVNS, per germline. The CDR3 DNA sequence: TGTGCCAGCAGCGCAACAGGGTTCGATGGCTACACCTTC. This gives the protein CASSATGFDGYTF.

The chain joins TRBV6-1 to TRBJ2-3; 9 bases fit TRBD2. Germline CDR1 is MNHNS and CDR2 is SASEGT. J lost 1 base, V lost 3 bases, and 5 bases had no gene match. This CDR3 comprises 16 residues. This CDR3 is CASSDLAGVGTDTQYF. The CDR3 DNA is TGTGCCAGCAGTGATTTAGCGGGAGTCGGCACAGATACGCAGTATTTT.

In its sample, this clone was seen a few times. This chain uses TRBV3-1 (or the pseudogene TRBV3-2) with TRBJ1-6, with D maybe TRBD1 (5 bases). Germline V gene data show CDR1 as LGHDT and CDR2 as YNNKEL (reference sequence). The ends were cut back, 5 bases at V and 0 bases at J, with 8 bases in the middle. CDR3 length equals 15 residues. The CDR3 DNA reads as TGTGCCAGCAGCAAGGACATCTCCTATAATTCACCCCTCCACTTT. It translates to CASSKDISYNSPLHF.

The chain joins TRBV7-8 to TRBJ2-1, with D perhaps TRBD2 (6 bases). Germline V gene sequence: CDR1 SGHVS, CDR2 FQNEAQ. The length of the CDR3 is 13 residues. V dropped 6 bases and J dropped 9 bases, with 15 bases sitting between them. The CDR3 loop reads CASSLARDFEQFF. The CDR3 coding sequence is TGTGCCAGCAGTTTGGCGCGGGACTTTGAGCAGTTCTTC.

V gene TRBV27 combines with J gene TRBJ2-1; 9 positions match TRBD2. The germline CDR1 and CDR2 sequences are MNHEY and SMNVEV (reference sequence). V lost 4 bases to trimming and J lost 7 bases; unmatched junction nucleotides: 11. The CDR3 is 16 residues long. This CDR3 reads CASSSGLAISANEQFF. CDR3 bases: TGTGCCAGCAGTTCGGGACTAGCTATAAGTGCTAATGAGCAGTTCTTC.

V and J are TRBV5-4 and TRBJ2-3; 12 bases are shared with TRBD2. The CDR3 runs to 16 residues. Germline V lookup: CDR1 SGHNT, CDR2 YYREEE (reference sequence). V was pared by 2 bases and J by 4 bases, with 5 bases of the junction left unmatched. The CDR3 protein is CASSFLAGGPSDTQYF. CDR3 sequence (DNA): TGTGCCAGCAGCTTCCTAGCGGGAGGGCCGTCAGATACGCAGTATTTT.

This clone was picked up one time. This clone may be a read error of a much larger clone one base away. Different DNA sequences within this sample yield the same CDR3. This rearrangement joins TRBV5-5 to TRBJ1-5; D uncertain. Germline V gene lookup returns CDR1 SGHKS and CDR2 YYEKEE (reference sequence). This CDR3 has 15 residues. The chain's CDR3 is CASSLYAYSNQPQHF. The CDR3 DNA sequence: TGTGCCAGCAGCCTATACGCCTATAGCAATCAACCCCAGCATTTT.

This sequence joins TRBV15 and TRBJ1-5; D remains unclear. CDR1 and CDR2 from the germline V gene are LNHNV and YYDKDF (reference sequence). Trimming pared 5 bases from V and 5 bases from J, leaving 13 bases between. The CDR3 contains 14 residues. CDR3 protein: CATSGNREDQPQHF. CDR3 DNA: TGTGCCACCAGCGGAAACCGGGAAGATCAGCCCCAGCATTTT.

This chain uses TRBV5-4 with TRBJ1-3; D unclear. The V and J ends lost 2 bases and 2 bases respectively, with 5 bases between them. The CDR3 runs to 13 residues. Germline V gene lookup returns CDR1 SGHNT and CDR2 YYREEE (reference sequence). CDR3 in amino acids: CASSLDPGNTIYF. For the CDR3, the DNA is TGTGCCAGCAGCTTAGACCCTGGAAACACCATATATTTT.

This clone has a single count. CDR3 region: CASSLTPRGSGTDTQYF. The CDR3 region has the DNA TGTGCCAGCAGCTTAACCCCAAGGGGGAGTGGGACAGATACGCAGTATTTT. The chain combines TRBV7-3 with TRBJ2-3, with D perhaps TRBD1 (6 bases). Per germline, CDR1 SGHTA and CDR2 FQGTGA. The germline V and J ends were trimmed by 0 bases and 3 bases, with 16 bases remaining between them. The CDR3 runs to 17 residues.

This chain joins TRBV7-9 and TRBJ2-3, with D possibly being TRBD1 (6 bases). V dropped 6 bases and J dropped 2 bases, with 21 bases sitting between them. The germline gives CDR1 SEHNR, CDR2 FQNEAQ (reference sequence). The CDR3 totals 17 residues. This CDR3 reads CASSSVTGSPLTDTQYF. The CDR3 bases are TGTGCCAGCAGTTCAGTTACAGGGTCCCCTCTCACAGATACGCAGTATTTT. The full variable domain, with the rest looked up from reference TRBV7-9 and TRBJ2-3, is DTGVSQNPRHKITKRGQNVTFRCDPISEHNRLYWYRQTLGQGPEFLTYFQNEAQLEKSRLLSDRFSAERPKGSFSTLEIQRTEQGDSAMYLCASSSVTGSPLTDTQYFGPGTRLTVL.

CDR3 DNA: TGTGCCAGCCGGGGGGGGGCTGGCAATCAGCCCCAGCATTTT. This codes for CASRGGAGNQPQHF. The genes are TRBV5-5 and TRBJ1-5, with a weak D call TRBD1 (6 bases). V dropped 7 bases and J dropped 2 bases, with 13 bases sitting between them. Germline values: CDR1 SGHKS, CDR2 YYEKEE (reference sequence). This CDR3 comprises 14 residues. Filled out from reference TRBV5-5 and TRBJ1-5, the complete variable domain reads DAGVTQSPTHLIKTRGQQVTLRCSPISGHKSVSWYQQVLGQGPQFIFQYYEKEERGRGNFPDRFSARQFPNYSSELNVNALLLGDSALYLCASRGGAGNQPQHFGDGTRLSIL.

The V and J genes are TRBV7-2 and TRBJ2-3, with TRBD2 as a possible D gene (6 bases). With 1 base removed from V and 4 bases from J, the gap between germline ends came to 15 bases. This CDR3 is built from 16 residues. The germline CDR1 and CDR2 sequences are SGHTA and FQGNSA. This CDR3 is CASSLGGTPRADTQYF. The CDR3 region has the DNA TGTGCCAGCAGCTTAGGAGGGACTCCTCGGGCAGATACGCAGTATTTT.

The rearrangement links TRBV30 to TRBJ2-2, with D unresolved. Germline-derived CDR1 and CDR2 are GTSNPN and SVGIG (reference sequence). CDR3 size: 13 residues. Trimming took 5 bases from V and 1 from J, leaving 8 bases between them. The DNA for the CDR3 is TGTGCCTGGGCCCGAGAGAACACCGGGGAGCTGTTTTTT. This codes for CAWARENTGELFF.

Many counts were recorded for this clone. The chain links TRBV7-3 to TRBJ1-1; D not resolved. This CDR3 has 15 residues. The germline gives CDR1 SGHTA, CDR2 FQGTGA. The V gene lost 1 base and the J gene lost 0 bases, with 9 bases spanning the gap. In DNA, the CDR3 is TGTGCCAGCAGCTTAAACGGCAACCTGAACACTGAAGCTTTCTTT. Translated: CASSLNGNLNTEAFF.

The sample holds a few counts of this clone. The chain carries TRBV19 and TRBJ1-2; D remains ambiguous. Trimming left V 9 bases short and J 6 bases short, with 20 bases between. The V gene's germline CDR1 is LNHDA and CDR2 SQIVND (reference sequence). The CDR3 runs to 14 residues. CDR3 bases: TGTGCCAGCCTGCCCGGACCTCCCCTGGATGGCTACACCTTC. Its translation is CASLPGPPLDGYTF.

The V and J genes are TRBV13 and TRBJ2-7; 8 positions agree with TRBD2. Germline CDR1 is PRHDT and CDR2 is FYEKMQ (reference sequence). The CDR3 contains 15 residues. Trimming at V came to 4 bases and at J to 2 bases, leaving 7 bases not matched to a gene. CDR3 nucleotide sequence: TGTGCCAGCAGCTCTACTAGCGGTGCCCCCTACGAGCAGTACTTC. Its protein is CASSSTSGAPYEQYF.

The chain employs TRBV9 and TRBJ1-5; 7 bases agree with TRBD1. The V and J ends lost 1 base and 7 bases, in that order; junction bases with no gene match: 5. Germline V lookup: CDR1 SGDLS, CDR2 YYNGEE. The CDR3 contains 14 residues. The DNA for the CDR3 is TGTGCCAGCAGCGTAACAGGGGCCGGGCAGCCCCAGCATTTT. This gives the protein CASSVTGAGQPQHF.

The chain carries TRBV12-3 or TRBV12-4 and TRBJ1-1; the D is unclear. Trimming took off 3 bases at V and 1 base at J, with 6 bases between the two ends. The CDR3 extends over 13 amino acids. CDR3 coding DNA: TGTGCCAGCAGTTTTGGGGAGAACACTGAAGCTTTCTTT. Its translation is CASSFGENTEAFF.

The CDR3: CASSVDPDSSYEQYF. The CDR3 DNA sequence: TGTGCCAGCAGCGTAGACCCGGACTCCTCCTACGAGCAGTACTTC. J is TRBJ2-7 and V is TRBV9; D possibly corresponds to TRBD2 (5 bases). V was cut by 0 bases and J by 0 bases, with 10 bases left in between. This CDR3 has 15 amino acids. Germline values: CDR1 SGDLS, CDR2 YYNGEE.

In nucleotides, the CDR3 is TGTGCCAGCAGCGGCGGCAACGGGGGGCTTAATGAAAAACTGTTTTTT. Translating it yields CASSGGNGGLNEKLFF. J is TRBJ1-4 and V is TRBV9; tentative D call: TRBD1 (6 bases). The germline gives CDR1 SGDLS, CDR2 YYNGEE. V lost 3 bases and J 4 bases, leaving 16 bases between the germline ends. The CDR3 loop spans 16 amino acids. Combining the CDR3 with reference TRBV9 and TRBJ1-4 gives the whole variable domain DSGVTQTPKHLITATGQRVTLRCSPRSGDLSVYWYQQSLDQGLQFLIQYYNGEERAKGNILERFSAQQFPDLHSELNLSSLELGDSALYFCASSGGNGGLNEKLFFGSGTQLSVL.

The rearrangement joins TRBV10-3 to TRBJ1-2; possibly TRBD1 for D (6 bases). Trimming cost V 1 base and J 7 bases, with 13 bases left between them. The CDR3 is made up of 14 amino acids. Germline V lookup: CDR1 ENHRY, CDR2 SYGVKD. The CDR3 coding sequence is TGTGCCATCAGTGAGTACAGGGATGGGTTTGGCTACACCTTC. Its protein product is CAISEYRDGFGYTF.

The chain employs TRBV19 and TRBJ1-3; possibly TRBD1 for D (6 bases). The V gene's germline CDR1 is LNHDA and CDR2 SQIVND (reference sequence). With 3 bases removed from V and 4 bases from J, the gap between germline ends came to 10 bases. The CDR3 has 14 residues. The CDR3 region is CASSIQGLGNTIYF. For the CDR3, the DNA is TGTGCCAGTAGTATCCAGGGGCTGGGAAACACCATATATTTT.

The V and J genes are TRBV27 and TRBJ2-2; D tentatively fits TRBD1 or TRBD2 (5 bases each). Trimming stripped 4 bases from V and 6 bases from J, with 9 bases between. This CDR3 has 13 residues. Germline V gives CDR1 MNHEY, CDR2 SMNVEV (reference sequence). CDR3 nucleotide sequence: TGTGCCAGCAGTTCCCGGGGCCCCGGGGAGCTGTTTTTT. Its protein is CASSSRGPGELFF.